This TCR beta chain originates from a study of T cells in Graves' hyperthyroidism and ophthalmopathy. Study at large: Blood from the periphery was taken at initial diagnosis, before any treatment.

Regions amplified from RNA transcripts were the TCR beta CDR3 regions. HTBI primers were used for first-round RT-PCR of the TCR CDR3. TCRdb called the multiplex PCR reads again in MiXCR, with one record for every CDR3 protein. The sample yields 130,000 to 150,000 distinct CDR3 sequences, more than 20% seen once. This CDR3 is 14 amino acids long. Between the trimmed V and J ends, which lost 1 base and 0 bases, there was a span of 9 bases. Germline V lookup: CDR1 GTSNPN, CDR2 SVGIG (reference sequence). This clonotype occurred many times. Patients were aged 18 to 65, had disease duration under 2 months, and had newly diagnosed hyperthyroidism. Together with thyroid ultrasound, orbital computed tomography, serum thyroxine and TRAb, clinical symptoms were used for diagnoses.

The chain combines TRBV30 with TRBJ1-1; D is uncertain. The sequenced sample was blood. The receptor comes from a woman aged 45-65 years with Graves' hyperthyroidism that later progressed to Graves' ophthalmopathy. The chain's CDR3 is CAWSETYLNTEAFF. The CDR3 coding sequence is TGTGCCTGGAGTGAGACTTACTTGAACACTGAAGCTTTCTTT.